These 21 T cell receptor beta chains were all obtained from the same sample, sequenced in a study of beta chain features in type 1 diabetes. Reverse transcribing all isolated RNA meant expressed TCRB transcripts were sequenced. TCRdb's table, derived via immunoSEQ multiplex PCR, lists solely in-frame clones and lacks some. The sample consists of under 500,000 clones, approximately 31% of them appearing once. Material: naive CD4+ T cells from blood. These receptors all stem from a man in his late teens or twenties in good health.

J is TRBJ2-1 and V is TRBV25-1; D is perhaps TRBD2 (6 bases). The CDR3 consists of 14 residues. Germline values: CDR1 MGHDK, CDR2 SYGVNS. V lost 9 bases and J 0 bases, leaving 12 bases between the germline ends. The CDR3 DNA reads as TGTGCCAGTTCGTGGGGGGTCTCCTACAATGAGCAGTTCTTC. Translating it yields CASSWGVSYNEQFF.

This clone was seen a few times. The chain combines TRBV30 with TRBJ2-4, with TRBD1 identical over 7 bases. In germline, CDR1 is GTSNPN, CDR2 SVGIG (reference sequence). Unmatched junction bases numbered 6, after V lost 2 bases and J lost 8 bases. This CDR3 is 13 amino acids long. The CDR3 DNA follows: TGTGCCTGGAGTACAGGGGCGATGGACATTCAGTACTTC. Its protein product is CAWSTGAMDIQYF.

There are a few counts of this clone. The rearrangement uses TRBV5-6 and TRBJ2-7, with TRBD1 identical over 8 bases. The ends lost 1 base at V and 6 bases at J; junction bases unmatched: 0. Germline CDR1 SGHDT, CDR2 YYEEEE. This CDR3 comprises 12 residues. CDR3 coding DNA: TGTGCCAGCAGCTTGACAGGGGGCGAGCAGTACTTC. It translates to CASSLTGGEQYF.

The chain combines TRBV7-3 with TRBJ2-5; 8 nucleotides agree with TRBD2. Trimming took 2 bases from V and 3 from J; bases not matched to a gene: 2. CDR3 length: 14 residues. Germline CDR1 and CDR2: SGHTA and FQGTGA. The CDR3 sequence is CASSLFGREETQYF. DNA of the CDR3: TGTGCCAGCAGCTTATTCGGGAGGGAAGAGACCCAGTACTTC.

The chain uses TRBV29-1 and TRBJ2-5; 9 nucleotides line up with TRBD2. This CDR3 comprises 15 residues. J was trimmed by 2 bases and V by 7 bases; bases with no gene match: 11. Germline V gene data show CDR1 as SQVTM and CDR2 as ANQGSEA. CDR3 DNA sequence: TGCAGCGGTGTCCCTAGCGGGAAAGGGCAAGAGACCCAGTACTTC. Encoded protein: CSGVPSGKGQETQYF.

A single count supports this clone. The gene calls are TRBV15 and TRBJ2-2; D tentatively fits TRBD1 or TRBD2 (5 bases each). This CDR3 region has 14 residues. Looked up from germline, CDR1 is LNHNV and CDR2 is YYDKDF (reference sequence). V was trimmed by 7 bases and J by 0 bases, leaving 9 bases between them. CDR3 in DNA: TGTGCCACCACAGGGACGACGAACACCGGGGAGCTGTTTTTT. This sequence encodes CATTGTTNTGELFF.

The chain employs TRBV5-6 and TRBJ2-5; 7 bases fit TRBD1. Germline V CDR1 and CDR2: SGHDT, YYEEEE. V shed 4 bases, J shed 2 bases, and the junction held 5 bases outside the gene matches. The CDR3 runs to 14 residues. The CDR3 region has the DNA TGTGCCAGCAGCAATTGGGGACAGCAAGAGACCCAGTACTTC. It encodes CASSNWGQQETQYF.

The chain uses TRBV10-3 and TRBJ2-3; unclear D gene. There are 16 residues in the CDR3. Trimming stripped 6 bases from V and 0 bases from J, with 16 bases between. Germline assignment: CDR1 ENHRY and CDR2 SYGVKD. As DNA, the CDR3 is TGTGCCATCAGGGGATCGGCACAAGCTAGCACAGATACGCAGTATTTT. Its protein is CAIRGSAQASTDTQYF.

This clone was seen a handful of times. V and J are TRBV30 and TRBJ1-2, with TRBD1 matching 10 bases. The CDR3 runs to 14 residues. V shed 4 bases and J 7 bases; nucleotides not matched to a gene: 9. CDR1 is GTSNPN, CDR2 SVGIG, per germline (reference sequence). CDR3 region: CAWTPFGTGVGYTF. The DNA of the CDR3 is TGTGCCTGGACCCCCTTTGGGACAGGGGTTGGCTACACCTTC. Full variable domain (rest looked up from reference TRBV30 and TRBJ1-2): SQTIHQWPATLVQPVGSPLSLECTVEGTSNPNLYWYRQAAGRGLQLLFYSVGIGQISSEVPQNLSASRPQDRQFILSSKKLLLSDSGFYLCAWTPFGTGVGYTFGSGTRLTVV.

This clone occurred a few times. The J gene is TRBJ2-7, the V gene TRBV10-3; maybe TRBD1 (6 bases). V was clipped by 7 bases and J by 0 bases, with 13 bases between them. There are 14 residues in the CDR3. CDR1 ENHRY and CDR2 SYGVKD come from the germline V gene. Here the CDR3 reads CAINRDMSSYEQYF. CDR3 bases: TGTGCCATCAACCGGGACATGAGCTCCTACGAGCAGTACTTC.

As to this clone: Other DNA sequences in this sample translate to the same CDR3. The chain combines TRBV6-6 with TRBJ2-7; D is ambiguous. Germline values: CDR1 MNHNY, CDR2 SVGAGI (reference sequence). Between the trimmed V and J ends, which lost 0 bases and 6 bases, there was a span of 3 bases. The CDR3 has 11 residues. CDR3 sequence (DNA): TGTGCCAGCAGTTACTCGAGCGAGCAGTACTTC. It yields the protein CASSYSSEQYF.

The chain combines TRBV7-2 with TRBJ2-7; TRBD2 aligns across 8 bases. J gave up 3 bases and V 0 bases, and 10 bases lay outside the gene matches. In germline, CDR1 is SGHTA, CDR2 FQGNSA. The CDR3 consists of 17 residues. CDR3 loop: CASSLATTSGSFYEQYF. Written as DNA, the CDR3 is TGTGCCAGCAGCTTAGCGACTACTAGCGGCTCCTTCTACGAGCAGTACTTC.

This chain connects TRBV7-9 to TRBJ2-7, with D perhaps matching TRBD2 (6 bases). Germline values: CDR1 SEHNR, CDR2 FQNEAQ (reference sequence). Trimming took off 3 bases at V and 6 bases at J, with 12 bases between the two ends. The CDR3 sequence is 13 residues long. CDR3 nucleotide sequence: TGTGCCAGCAGCTTGTCGGGGGTGAGCGAGCAGTACTTC. This sequence encodes CASSLSGVSEQYF.

The rearrangement uses TRBV19 and TRBJ2-7; 9 bases agree with TRBD1. Germline-derived CDR1 and CDR2 are LNHDA and SQIVND (reference sequence). V was clipped by 5 bases and J by 1 base; unmatched bases: 3. The CDR3 is 14 amino acids. As DNA, the CDR3 is TGTGCCAGTAGTGTACAGGGGGCGTCCTACGAGCAGTACTTC. It yields the protein CASSVQGASYEQYF. Drawing the rest from reference TRBV19 and TRBJ2-7, the complete variable domain is DGGITQSPKYLFRKEGQNVTLSCEQNLNHDAMYWYRQDPGQGLRLIYYSQIVNDFQKGDIAEGYSVSREKKESFPLTVTSAQKNPTAFYLCASSVQGASYEQYFGPGTRLTVT.

The chain employs TRBV7-9 and TRBJ2-7; no clear D. Germline V CDR1 and CDR2: SEHNR, FQNEAQ (reference sequence). Trimming took 5 bases from V and 5 from J, leaving 13 bases between them. The CDR3 is 13 amino acids. The CDR3 loop reads CASSPLLWDEQYF. CDR3 in DNA: TGTGCCAGCAGCCCCCTCCTTTGGGACGAGCAGTACTTC.

This clone turned up a few times. The chain combines TRBV9 with TRBJ2-2, with D unclear. V was pared by 0 bases and J by 0 bases, with 9 bases between. CDR1 and CDR2 from the germline V gene are SGDLS and YYNGEE. The CDR3 runs 16 residues. The CDR3 sequence is CASSVDGRTNTGELFF. In DNA form, the CDR3 reads TGTGCCAGCAGCGTAGATGGACGGACGAACACCGGGGAGCTGTTTTTT.

This clone was counted a few times. The chain joins TRBV7-2 to TRBJ2-7, with TRBD2 matching over 10 bases. Germline trimming cut 2 bases from V and 4 bases from J; bases unmatched to any gene: 8. Germline CDR1 SGHTA, CDR2 FQGNSA. The CDR3 is made up of 16 amino acids. CDR3 sequence: CASSLSSGLATYEQYF. CDR3 DNA: TGTGCCAGCAGCTTAAGTTCGGGACTAGCGACGTACGAGCAGTACTTC.

This clone was found a few times. This sequence joins TRBV30 and TRBJ2-3, with 8 bases aligning to TRBD2. Germline trimming cut 0 bases from V and 1 base from J; bases unmatched to any gene: 3. The V gene's germline CDR1 is GTSNPN and CDR2 SVGIG (reference sequence). The CDR3 extends over 15 amino acids. The CDR3 loop is CAWSVDSGGTDTQYF. CDR3 nucleotide sequence: TGTGCCTGGAGTGTGGATAGCGGGGGCACAGATACGCAGTATTTT. The full variable domain, completed using reference TRBV30 and TRBJ2-3, is SQTIHQWPATLVQPVGSPLSLECTVEGTSNPNLYWYRQAAGRGLQLLFYSVGIGQISSEVPQNLSASRPQDRQFILSSKKLLLSDSGFYLCAWSVDSGGTDTQYFGPGTRLTVL.

The chain carries TRBV29-1 and TRBJ2-7; D is perhaps TRBD2 (5 bases). V lost 4 bases and J lost 6, with 19 bases in between. This CDR3 spans 14 amino acids. The germline V gene has CDR1 SQVTM and CDR2 ANQGSEA. As DNA, the CDR3 is TGCAGCGTTGGCCAAGGCGGACTTAAGGGCGAGCAGTACTTC. It specifies CSVGQGGLKGEQYF.

On this clone: The sample holds other DNA sequences that translate to the same CDR3. J is TRBJ1-3 and V is TRBV30; a weak D match, TRBD1 (6 bases). The CDR3 consists of 13 residues. CDR1 and CDR2 (germline): GTSNPN, SVGIG (reference sequence). V was shortened by 0 bases and J by 4 bases, with 7 bases between the two germline ends. CDR3 sequence (DNA): TGTGCCTGGAGTGTGCAGGGGGGAAACACCATATATTTT. As protein: CAWSVQGGNTIYF.

The gene calls are TRBV7-2 and TRBJ2-5; TRBD2 agrees at 16 bases. Germline V gene lookup returns CDR1 SGHTA and CDR2 FQGNSA. V dropped 5 bases and J dropped 4; count of bases not matched to a gene: 4. The CDR3 is 16 amino acids. The CDR3 protein is CASSLGLAGGGETQYF. The DNA for the CDR3 is TGTGCCAGCAGCCTGGGACTAGCGGGAGGGGGAGAGACCCAGTACTTC.